What follows are 21 T cell receptor beta chains derived from one specimen sequenced in a study of T and B cells in COVID-19 patients. BIOMED2 TRB-A/B primer pools were used in multiplex TRB PCR. One entry per CDR3 protein results from TCRdb running MiXCR on the multiplex PCR reads. Of 15,000 to 20,000 distinct CDR3 sequences listed, roughly 36% are singletons. From blood, roughly 220-550 ng of genomic DNA served as TRB template. Sample: blood. These TCRs come from a human donor with active COVID-19.

This clonotype was detected only a few times. The chain carries TRBV6-4 and TRBJ2-3, with D possibly being TRBD2 (7 bases). Trimming took 6 bases from V and 5 from J, leaving 18 bases between them. CDR3 length equals 15 residues. Germline V gene sequence: CDR1 MRHNA, CDR2 SNTAGT. CDR3 bases: TGTGCCAGCAGCCCTACTTGGGGGGGCCAAGATACGCAGTATTTT. Translating it yields CASSPTWGGQDTQYF.

This clonotype was found a few times. The chain uses TRBV12-3 or TRBV12-4 and TRBJ1-2; D is undetermined. The CDR3 runs to 15 residues. Trimming left V 7 bases short and J 3 bases short, with 18 bases between. The CDR3 sequence is CASTPTGADHYGYTF. The CDR3, as DNA: TGTGCCAGCACCCCCACTGGTGCAGACCACTATGGCTACACCTTC.

The V call is TRBV15, the J call TRBJ2-2; 8 bases map to TRBD2. The CDR3 is 16 residues long. Germline lookup yields CDR1 LNHNV and CDR2 YYDKDF (reference sequence). V shed 5 bases, J shed 4 bases, and the junction held 9 bases outside the gene matches. The CDR3 DNA sequence: TGTGCCACCAGCGGGGGTCGGGGGGGCTCCACCGGGGAGCTGTTTTTT. Protein product: CATSGGRGGSTGELFF.

This CDR3 reads CASRLAGGDYNEQFF. DNA for the CDR3: TGTGCCAGTAGATTAGCGGGGGGGGATTACAATGAGCAGTTCTTC. The V and J genes are TRBV19 and TRBJ2-1; 11 bases fit TRBD2. Germline CDR1 LNHDA, CDR2 SQIVND (reference sequence). CDR3 length equals 15 residues. J was trimmed by 4 bases and V by 6 bases; bases with no gene match: 5.

This clonotype is categorized as medium-sized (0.01 to 0.1%). The chain recombines TRBV19 with TRBJ2-1; TRBD2 might be the D (6 bases). Germline CDR1 is LNHDA and CDR2 is SQIVND (reference sequence). Trimming took 3 bases from V and 2 from J, leaving 11 bases between them. The CDR3 contains 15 residues. The CDR3 DNA reads as TGTGCCAGTAGTATCGGCGGGGCGCCCTACAATGAGCAGTTCTTC. Translating it yields CASSIGGAPYNEQFF. Together with reference TRBV19 and TRBJ2-1, the CDR3 gives the full variable domain: DGGITQSPKYLFRKEGQNVTLSCEQNLNHDAMYWYRQDPGQGLRLIYYSQIVNDFQKGDIAEGYSVSREKKESFPLTVTSAQKNPTAFYLCASSIGGAPYNEQFFGPGTRLTVL.

J is TRBJ2-7 and V is TRBV27, with 13 bases fitting TRBD2. Losses at the gene ends were 6 bases for V and 7 bases for J; bases not matched to a gene: 9. The CDR3 has 15 residues. Per the germline V gene, CDR1 is MNHEY and CDR2 is SMNVEV (reference sequence). The CDR3 region is CASSLVGTSGAEQYF. CDR3 in DNA: TGTGCCAGCAGCCTCGTGGGGACTAGCGGGGCGGAGCAGTACTTC.

This rearrangement joins TRBV20-1 to TRBJ1-3; D call uncertain. Germline V gene sequence: CDR1 DFQATT, CDR2 SNEGSKA (reference sequence). V shed 0 bases and J shed 0 bases, with 6 bases lying between them. The CDR3 contains 14 residues. The CDR3 DNA is TGCAGTGCTAGAGACCGGAGCTCTGGAAACACCATATATTTT. Protein: CSARDRSSGNTIYF.

The V gene is TRBV7-9, the J gene TRBJ2-1; 15 bases fit TRBD2. V dropped 2 bases and J dropped 15; count of bases not matched to a gene: 8. Germline CDR1 SEHNR, CDR2 FQNEAQ (reference sequence). The CDR3 sequence is 15 residues long. The CDR3 bases are TGTGCCAGCAGCTTACTTGGGACTAGCGGGGGGCGGGGGTTCTTC. Residues: CASSLLGTSGGRGFF.

This clonotype has more than one count but fewer than ten. This rearrangement joins TRBV7-6 to TRBJ2-6; D gene unclear. Germline values: CDR1 SGHVS, CDR2 FNYEAQ. V was shortened by 4 bases and J by 0 bases, with 7 bases between the two germline ends. This CDR3 has 15 residues. CDR3 DNA: TGTGCCAGCAGCTCCGGTAGCTCTGGGGCCAACGTCCTGACTTTC. It specifies CASSSGSSGANVLTF. The full variable domain, in which reference TRBV7-6 and TRBJ2-6 provide the parts outside the CDR3, is GAGVSQSPRYKVTKRGQDVALRCDPISGHVSLYWYRQALGQGPEFLTYFNYEAQQDKSGLPNDRFSAERPEGSISTLTIQRTEQRDSAMYRCASSSGSSGANVLTFGAGSRLTVL.

The CDR3 sequence: CASGLPDGDTQYF. CDR3 nucleotides: TGTGCTAGTGGTTTGCCAGATGGGGATACGCAGTATTTT. V is TRBV12-5 and J is TRBJ2-3; unclear D gene. Germline V CDR1 and CDR2: LGHNT, FRNRAP. With 2 bases removed from V and 6 bases from J, the gap between germline ends came to 9 bases. The CDR3 sequence is 13 residues long.

This clonotype is categorized as medium-sized. The chain couples TRBV29-1 to TRBJ2-1; 8 bases are a match to TRBD2. This CDR3 has 15 amino acids. V was pared by 6 bases and J by 7 bases, with 14 bases of the junction left unmatched. Germline CDR1 is SQVTM and CDR2 is ANQGSEA. The CDR3 is CSVGLEPGLGNEQFF. CDR3 DNA: TGCAGCGTGGGGTTAGAACCGGGACTAGGAAATGAGCAGTTCTTC.

V usage is TRBV6-1 and J usage is TRBJ2-5; a weak D match, TRBD2 (6 bases). Germline loops: CDR1 MNHNS, CDR2 SASEGT. The V end was cut by 9 bases, the J end by 5 bases, with 22 bases between. The CDR3 length is 15 residues. Here the CDR3 DNA reads TGTGCCAGTCTGAGTCTTAGGGGCCGGGGGGAGACCCAGTACTTC. Protein sequence: CASLSLRGRGETQYF.

In its sample, this clonotype ranks as medium-sized (0.01 to 0.1%). The chain combines TRBV29-1 with TRBJ1-2; 10 bases map to TRBD1. The germline V gene has CDR1 SQVTM and CDR2 ANQGSEA. This CDR3 has 13 residues. Trimming took 4 bases from V and 3 from J; bases not matched to a gene: 2. CDR3 sequence reads: CSVGDRGYYGYTF. In DNA form, the CDR3 reads TGCAGCGTTGGGGACAGGGGATACTATGGCTACACCTTC.

Of note for this clonotype: A much bigger clone sits one base away, suggesting this may be a read error. V and J are TRBV19 and TRBJ2-7, with 10 bases aligning to TRBD1. The V and J ends lost 5 bases and 2 bases, in that order; junction bases with no gene match: 3. The germline V gene has CDR1 LNHDA and CDR2 SQIVND (reference sequence). This CDR3 spans 14 amino acids. CDR3 residues: CASSWDRGPYEQYF. DNA of the CDR3: TGTGCCAGTAGTTGGGACAGGGGTCCCTACGAGCAGTACTTC.

The rearrangement links TRBV6-1 to TRBJ2-1; no definite D call. The CDR3 contains 17 residues. Germline CDR1 reads MNHNS; CDR2 reads SASEGT. V gave up 2 bases and J gave up 0 bases, with 14 bases separating them. The CDR3 DNA follows: TGTGCCAGCAGTGAATGGCCAGGCCAACCCTCCTACAATGAGCAGTTCTTC. Its translation: CASSEWPGQPSYNEQFF.

The chain uses TRBV19 and TRBJ2-2; maybe TRBD2 (6 bases). Germline CDR1 and CDR2: LNHDA and SQIVND (reference sequence). The CDR3 has 16 amino acids. V was cut by 1 base and J by 4 bases, with 13 bases left in between. The CDR3 here is CASSIVGGALTGELFF. The CDR3 DNA is TGTGCCAGTAGTATAGTGGGGGGTGCCCTCACCGGGGAGCTGTTTTTT.

The chain couples TRBV4-2 to TRBJ2-6; 13 bases align to TRBD2. This CDR3 spans 19 amino acids. V trimming: 2 bases; J trimming: 0 bases; junction bases outside the gene matches: 4. Looked up from germline, CDR1 is LGHNA and CDR2 is YNFKEQ. The CDR3 region is CASSQRLAGGFSGANVLTF. DNA for the CDR3: TGTGCCAGCAGCCAACGACTAGCGGGGGGTTTCTCTGGGGCCAACGTCCTGACTTTC.

This sequence joins TRBV21-1 and TRBJ1-2; the table's D call of TRBD1 was not tested on the DNA. TRBV21-1 is a documented pseudogene. The CDR3 length is 13 residues. CDR3 in DNA: TGTGCCAGCAGACCAGACAGAAACTATGGCTACACCTTC. It specifies CASRPDRNYGYTF.

V usage is TRBV20-1 and J usage is TRBJ2-3, with a weak D call TRBD1 (5 bases). Trimming pared 6 bases from V and 7 bases from J, leaving 14 bases between. CDR1 is DFQATT, CDR2 SNEGSKA, per germline (reference sequence). This CDR3 comprises 12 residues. The CDR3 loop reads CSARTGAYTQYF. Written as DNA, the CDR3 is TGCAGTGCAAGAACAGGTGCTTATACGCAGTATTTT.

This chain uses TRBV27 with TRBJ1-3; D is unresolved. The CDR3 contains 13 residues. V gave up 5 bases and J gave up 3 bases, with 8 bases separating them. CDR1 and CDR2 from the germline V gene are MNHEY and SMNVEV (reference sequence). The CDR3 reads CASSARIGNTIYF. CDR3 sequence (DNA): TGTGCCAGCAGTGCCAGAATTGGAAACACCATATATTTT.

This sequence joins TRBV5-1 and TRBJ1-3; D is possibly TRBD1 (6 bases). This CDR3 has 15 residues. V lost 6 bases, J lost 3 bases, and 16 bases lay in between. Germline V gives CDR1 SGHRS, CDR2 YFSETQ. The CDR3 region is CASTPTGGRGNTIYF. CDR3 coding DNA: TGCGCCAGCACACCAACTGGGGGGCGTGGAAACACCATATATTTT.